This T cell receptor (beta chain) derives from a study of T cell repertoires in cytomegalovirus infection. TCRdb processed the reads anew with MiXCR; each CDR3 protein has one entry. Of 600,000 to 800,000 distinct CDR3 sequences listed, 20% to 30% are singletons. With respect to this clonotype: Its cognate antigen is unknown.

Study results and caveats: CMV-specific TCR beta clonotypes restricted by HLA-C dominated the ex vivo response.

This receptor was obtained from a human donor in good health (CMV status not recorded). Some clones in this sample may be carry-over from other donors' samples. Sequenced sample: CD8+ T cells from PBMCs.

For the CDR3, the DNA is TGTGCCAGCTCACCACGGCTACCTAACACAGATACGCAGTATTTT. It specifies CASSPRLPNTDTQYF. The rearrangement joins TRBV18 to TRBJ2-3, with D hard to call. Trimming left V 1 base short and J 2 bases short, with 10 bases between. This CDR3 has 15 amino acids. Germline CDR1 KGHSH, CDR2 LQKENI. Full variable domain (remainder filled in from reference TRBV18 and TRBJ2-3): NAGVMQNPRHLVRRRGQEARLRCSPMKGHSHVYWYRQLPEEGLKFMVYLQKENIIDESGMPKERFSAEFPKEGPSILRIQQVVRGDSAAYFCASSPRLPNTDTQYFGPGTRLTVL.